This T cell receptor (beta chain) was profiled in a study of memory CD4+ T cells and cytomegalovirus serostatus. As regards this clone: Its antigen is unknown.

Single viable CD3+CD4+CD8-CD45RO+ cells were sorted as the memory CD4+ T cells. Serum IgG to CMV pp150, pp28, p38 and p52 defined serostatus. The CDR3 contains 15 residues. From germline, CDR1 is LNHDA and CDR2 SQIVND (reference sequence). V was pared by 7 bases and J by 2 bases, with 8 bases of the junction left unmatched. Profiling relied on immunoSEQ multiplex PCR, and the TCRdb table lists in-frame clones only, not all of them. The sample has about 31,000 clones; approximately 76% are singletons. Notes on the study in general: Of under 200 reported CMV TCRbeta sequences, 65 to 85 were found in memory CD4+ repertoires.

This chain uses TRBV19 with TRBJ1-5, with 7 bases fitting TRBD1. The sequencing sample was made of memory CD4+ T cells from blood. The source of this sequence is an adult in good health and CMV-seronegative. Some clones in this sample may be carry-over from other donors' samples. CDR3 loop: CASTGGGRGNQPQHF. The CDR3 region has the DNA TGTGCCAGTACAGGAGGGGGCCGGGGCAATCAGCCCCAGCATTTT.